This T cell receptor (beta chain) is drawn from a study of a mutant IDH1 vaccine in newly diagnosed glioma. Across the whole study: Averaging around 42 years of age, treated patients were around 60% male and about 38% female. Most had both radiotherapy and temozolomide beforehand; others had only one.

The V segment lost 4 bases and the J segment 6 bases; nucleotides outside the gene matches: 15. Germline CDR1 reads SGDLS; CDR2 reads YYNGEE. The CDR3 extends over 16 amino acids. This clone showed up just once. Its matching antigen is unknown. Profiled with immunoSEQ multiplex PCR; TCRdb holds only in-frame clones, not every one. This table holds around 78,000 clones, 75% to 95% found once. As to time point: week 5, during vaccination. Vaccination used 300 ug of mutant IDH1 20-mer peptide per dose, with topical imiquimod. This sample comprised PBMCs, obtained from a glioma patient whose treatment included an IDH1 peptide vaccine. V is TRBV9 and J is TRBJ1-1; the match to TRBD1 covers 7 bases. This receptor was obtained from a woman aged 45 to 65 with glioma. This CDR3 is CASSPIQTGWGPEAFF. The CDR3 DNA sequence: TGTGCCAGCAGCCCTATACAGACAGGGTGGGGCCCTGAAGCTTTCTTT.